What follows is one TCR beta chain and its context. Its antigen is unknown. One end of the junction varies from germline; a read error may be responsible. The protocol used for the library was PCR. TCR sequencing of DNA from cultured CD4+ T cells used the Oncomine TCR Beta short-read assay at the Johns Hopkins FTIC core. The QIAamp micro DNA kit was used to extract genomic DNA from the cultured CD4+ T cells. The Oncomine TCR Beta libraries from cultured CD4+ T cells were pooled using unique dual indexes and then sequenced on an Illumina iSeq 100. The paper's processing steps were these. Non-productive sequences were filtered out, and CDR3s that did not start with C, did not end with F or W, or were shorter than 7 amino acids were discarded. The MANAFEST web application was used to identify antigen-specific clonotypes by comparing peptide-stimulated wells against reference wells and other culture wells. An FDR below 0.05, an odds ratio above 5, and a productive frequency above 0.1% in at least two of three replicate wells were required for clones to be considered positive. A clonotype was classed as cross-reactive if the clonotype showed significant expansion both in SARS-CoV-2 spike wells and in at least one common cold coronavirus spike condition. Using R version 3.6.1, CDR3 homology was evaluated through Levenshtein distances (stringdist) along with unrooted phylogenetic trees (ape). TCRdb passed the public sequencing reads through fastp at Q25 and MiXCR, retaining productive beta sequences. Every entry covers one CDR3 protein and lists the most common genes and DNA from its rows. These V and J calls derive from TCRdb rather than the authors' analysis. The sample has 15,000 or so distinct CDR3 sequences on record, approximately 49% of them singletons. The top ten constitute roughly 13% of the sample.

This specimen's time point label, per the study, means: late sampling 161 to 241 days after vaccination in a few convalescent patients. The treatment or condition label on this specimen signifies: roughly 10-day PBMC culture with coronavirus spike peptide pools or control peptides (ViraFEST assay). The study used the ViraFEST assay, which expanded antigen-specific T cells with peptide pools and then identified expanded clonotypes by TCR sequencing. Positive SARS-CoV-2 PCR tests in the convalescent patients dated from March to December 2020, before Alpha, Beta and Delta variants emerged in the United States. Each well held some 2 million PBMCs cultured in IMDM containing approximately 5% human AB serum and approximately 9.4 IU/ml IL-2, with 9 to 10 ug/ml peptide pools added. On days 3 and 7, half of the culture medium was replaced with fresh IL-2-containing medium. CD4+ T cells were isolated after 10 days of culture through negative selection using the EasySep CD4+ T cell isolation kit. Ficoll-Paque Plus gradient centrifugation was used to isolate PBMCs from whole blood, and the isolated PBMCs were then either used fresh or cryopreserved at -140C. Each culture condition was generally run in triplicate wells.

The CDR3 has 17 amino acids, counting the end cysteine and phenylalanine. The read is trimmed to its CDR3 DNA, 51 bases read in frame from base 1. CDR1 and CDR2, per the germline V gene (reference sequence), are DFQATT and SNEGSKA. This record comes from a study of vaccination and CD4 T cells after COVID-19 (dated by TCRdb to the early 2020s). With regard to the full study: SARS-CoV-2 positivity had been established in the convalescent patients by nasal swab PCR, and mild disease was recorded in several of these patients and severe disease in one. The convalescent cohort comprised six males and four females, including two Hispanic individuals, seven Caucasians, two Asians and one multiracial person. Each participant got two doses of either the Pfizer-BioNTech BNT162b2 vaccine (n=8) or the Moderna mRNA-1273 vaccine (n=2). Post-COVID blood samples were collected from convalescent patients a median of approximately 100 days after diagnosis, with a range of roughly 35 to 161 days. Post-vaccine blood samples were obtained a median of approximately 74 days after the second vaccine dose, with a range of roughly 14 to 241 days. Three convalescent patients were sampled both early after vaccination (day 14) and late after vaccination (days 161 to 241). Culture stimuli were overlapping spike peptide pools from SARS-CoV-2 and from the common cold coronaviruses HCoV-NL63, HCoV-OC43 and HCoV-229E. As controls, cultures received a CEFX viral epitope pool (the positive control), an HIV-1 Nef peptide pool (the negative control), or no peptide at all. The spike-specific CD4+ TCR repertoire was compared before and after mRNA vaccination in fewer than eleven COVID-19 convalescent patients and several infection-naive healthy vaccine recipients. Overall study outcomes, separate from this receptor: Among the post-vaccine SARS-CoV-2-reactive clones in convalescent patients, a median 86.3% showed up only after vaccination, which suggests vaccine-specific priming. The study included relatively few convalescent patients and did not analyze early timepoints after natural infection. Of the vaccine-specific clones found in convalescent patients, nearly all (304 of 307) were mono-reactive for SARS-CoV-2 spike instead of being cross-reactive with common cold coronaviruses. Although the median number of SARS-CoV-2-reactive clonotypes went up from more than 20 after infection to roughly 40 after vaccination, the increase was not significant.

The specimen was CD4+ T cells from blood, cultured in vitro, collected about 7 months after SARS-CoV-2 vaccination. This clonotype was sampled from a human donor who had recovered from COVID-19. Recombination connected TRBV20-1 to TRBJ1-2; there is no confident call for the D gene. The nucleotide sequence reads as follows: TGCAGTGCTAGTGGTGGGGAACTATTTTACACTAACTATGACTACACCTTC. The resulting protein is CSASGGELFYTNYDYTF.